This passage covers 10 T cell receptor beta chains from one sample sequenced in a study of blood T cell repertoires in COVID-19. Some clones are missing from TCRdb's copy, which holds only in-frame ones; the method was immunoSEQ multiplex PCR. This repertoire shows about 210,000 clones, 80% to 85% found once; its top ten account for just under 9%. Sequenced material: PBMCs or T cells enriched from blood (not recorded which). All receptors come from a woman aged 50 to 60 with acute COVID-19.

The gene calls are TRBV5-1 and TRBJ2-1; D remains ambiguous. The CDR3 spans 15 residues. Germline CDR1 is SGHRS and CDR2 is YFSETQ. V was trimmed by 3 bases and J by 1 base, leaving 11 bases between them. The CDR3 is CASSWAPVSYNEQFF. CDR3 in DNA: TGCGCCAGCAGCTGGGCCCCGGTATCCTACAATGAGCAGTTCTTC.

This clone has more than one count but fewer than ten. The chain's CDR3 is CAWFTGVYTGELFF. As DNA, the CDR3 is TGTGCCTGGTTTACGGGGGTTTACACCGGGGAGCTGTTTTTT. V is TRBV30 and J is TRBJ2-2; D is perhaps TRBD2 (6 bases). The CDR3 has 14 amino acids. Per the germline V gene, CDR1 is GTSNPN and CDR2 is SVGIG (reference sequence). V was shortened by 5 bases and J by 3 bases, with 13 bases between the two germline ends. Together with reference TRBV30 and TRBJ2-2, the CDR3 gives the full variable domain: SQTIHQWPATLVQPVGSPLSLECTVEGTSNPNLYWYRQAAGRGLQLLFYSVGIGQISSEVPQNLSASRPQDRQFILSSKKLLLSDSGFYLCAWFTGVYTGELFFGEGSRLTVL.

In its sample, this clone was seen a few times. The CDR3 DNA reads TGCGCCAGCAGCCCAGGCGGGGGCGAGCAGTACTTC. Translation: CASSPGGGEQYF. The gene calls are TRBV4-3 and TRBJ2-7; 7 bases fit TRBD2. In germline, CDR1 is LGHNA, CDR2 YSLEER. This CDR3 contains 12 residues. With V trimmed by 4 bases and J by 6 bases, 3 bases remained unmatched.

This clone was counted a few times. The rearrangement uses TRBV2 and TRBJ2-7, with TRBD1 matching 9 bases. Germline CDR1 and CDR2: SNHLY and FYNNEI. V shed 8 bases, J shed 1 base, and the junction held 9 bases outside the gene matches. The CDR3 totals 15 residues. CDR3 sequence reads: CASFRDGTGSYEQYF. CDR3 DNA sequence: TGTGCCAGCTTCAGGGATGGGACAGGGTCCTACGAGCAGTACTTC.

The V gene is TRBV11-2, the J gene TRBJ2-7, with TRBD2 identical over 11 bases. The V and J ends lost 4 bases and 0 bases, in that order; junction bases with no gene match: 5. CDR3 length equals 16 residues. Germline V gives CDR1 SGHAT, CDR2 FQNNGV. CDR3 in DNA: TGTGCCAGCAGCTCCCTCACTAGCGGGAGCTCCTACGAGCAGTACTTC. This codes for CASSSLTSGSSYEQYF.

In nucleotides, the CDR3 is TGTGCCAGCACCTCGGGGAATCAGCCCCAGCATTTT. Its protein product is CASTSGNQPQHF. The genes are TRBV28 and TRBJ1-5; no reliable D call. Trimming removed 7 bases at V and 4 bases at J, with 8 bases between. Per germline, CDR1 MDHEN and CDR2 SYDVKM. The CDR3 loop spans 12 amino acids.

This sequence joins TRBV6-6 and TRBJ2-7, with TRBD1 matching 8 bases. The V gene end was trimmed by 4 bases and the J gene end by 3 bases; junction bases not matched to a gene: 5. The germline V gene encodes CDR1 MNHNY and CDR2 SVGAGI (reference sequence). The CDR3 sequence is 14 residues long. The CDR3 is CASSSPTGDYEQYF. The CDR3 DNA is TGTGCCAGCAGTTCCCCGACAGGGGACTACGAGCAGTACTTC.

This chain connects TRBV25-1 to TRBJ1-1; D gene unclear. The V end was cut by 5 bases, the J end by 8 bases, with 15 bases between. The germline V gene has CDR1 MGHDK and CDR2 SYGVNS. The CDR3 has 13 amino acids. The CDR3: CASSRSGSTEAFF. In nucleotides, the CDR3 is TGTGCCAGCAGTCGGTCGGGGAGCACAGAAGCTTTCTTT.

V gene TRBV7-9 combines with J gene TRBJ1-6; 7 bases map to TRBD1. Per the germline V gene, CDR1 is SEHNR and CDR2 is FQNEAQ (reference sequence). With V trimmed by 5 bases and J by 7 bases, 5 bases remained unmatched. The CDR3 extends over 14 amino acids. The CDR3 nucleotides are TGTGCCAGCAGCCCCGGGACAGAAAATTCACCCCTCCACTTT. Protein sequence: CASSPGTENSPLHF. The full variable domain, in which reference TRBV7-9 and TRBJ1-6 provide the parts outside the CDR3, is DTGVSQNPRHKITKRGQNVTFRCDPISEHNRLYWYRQTLGQGPEFLTYFQNEAQLEKSRLLSDRFSAERPKGSFSTLEIQRTEQGDSAMYLCASSPGTENSPLHFGNGTRLTVT.

The gene calls are TRBV6-1 and TRBJ2-3; 10 bases are shared with TRBD1. V shed 3 bases and J 6 bases; nucleotides not matched to a gene: 6. Germline CDR1 MNHNS, CDR2 SASEGT. This CDR3 has 15 residues. The CDR3 here is CASSDPGQGFDTQYF. The CDR3 nucleotides are TGTGCCAGCAGTGACCCGGGACAGGGGTTCGATACGCAGTATTTT.